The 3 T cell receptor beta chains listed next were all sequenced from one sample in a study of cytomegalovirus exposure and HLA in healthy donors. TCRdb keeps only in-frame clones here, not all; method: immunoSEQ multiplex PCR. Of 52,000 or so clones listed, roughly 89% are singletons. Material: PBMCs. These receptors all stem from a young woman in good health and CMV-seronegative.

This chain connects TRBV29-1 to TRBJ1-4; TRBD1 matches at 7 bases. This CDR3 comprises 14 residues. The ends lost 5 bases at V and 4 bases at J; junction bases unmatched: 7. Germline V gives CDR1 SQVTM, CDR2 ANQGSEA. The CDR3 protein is CSVSIGTDNEKLFF. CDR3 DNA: TGCAGCGTTTCCATCGGGACAGATAATGAAAAACTGTTTTTT. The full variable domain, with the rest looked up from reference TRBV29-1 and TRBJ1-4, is SAVISQKPSRDICQRGTSLTIQCQVDSQVTMMFWYRQQPGQSLTLIATANQGSEATYESGFVIDKFPISRPNLTFSTLTVSNMSPEDSSIYLCSVSIGTDNEKLFFGSGTQLSVL.

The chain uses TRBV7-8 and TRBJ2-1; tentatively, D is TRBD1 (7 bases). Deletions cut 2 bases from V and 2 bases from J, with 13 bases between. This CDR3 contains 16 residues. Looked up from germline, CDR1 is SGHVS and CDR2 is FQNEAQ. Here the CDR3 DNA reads TGTGCCAGCAGCTTACGGAGGGACAGACCCTACAATGAGCAGTTCTTC. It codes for CASSLRRDRPYNEQFF.

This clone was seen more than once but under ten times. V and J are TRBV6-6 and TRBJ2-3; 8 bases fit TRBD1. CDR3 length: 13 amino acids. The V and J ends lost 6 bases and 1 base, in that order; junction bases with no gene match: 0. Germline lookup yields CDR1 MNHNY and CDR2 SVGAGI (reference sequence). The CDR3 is CASRDRGTDTQYF. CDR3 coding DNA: TGTGCCAGCAGGGACAGGGGCACAGATACGCAGTATTTT.